The source of this T cell receptor (beta chain) is a study of T-cell reconstitution after alpha-beta-depleted transplantation in children. The library targeted TCRbeta and was prepared with unique molecular identifiers. TCRdb reprocessed the PCR reads via MiXCR and lists one record per CDR3 protein. The top ten hold 4% to 5.5% of the sample, which has approximately 230,000 distinct CDR3 sequences, roughly a quarter seen once. CDR1 SGDLS and CDR2 YYNGEE come from the germline V gene. The CDR3 covers 16 residues. V lost 1 base and J 4 bases, leaving 17 bases between the germline ends. Whole-study results and caveats: Alpha-beta T cells present about two months after transplant were reported to originate from several hundred expanded graft clones. Newly produced T cells mostly accounted for T-cell counts and diversity one year post-transplant.

On this clonotype itself: Antigen unknown.

The rearrangement links TRBV9 to TRBJ1-1, with D tentatively TRBD1 (6 bases). The specimen was PBMCs, mostly from graft donor cells, collected 360 days after TCRalphabeta/CD19-depleted stem cell transplant. This TCR was sampled from a female patient aged 2-10 years who had a stem cell transplant for congenital amegakaryocytic thrombocytopenia, so the T cells may come from the graft donor. The CDR3 loop reads CASSVWTDGVATEAFF. The CDR3 nucleotides read TGTGCCAGCAGCGTATGGACAGATGGGGTGGCCACTGAAGCTTTCTTT.